This T cell receptor (beta chain) emerged from a study of cytomegalovirus exposure and HLA in healthy donors. Looking at the study overall: From HLA-typed donors, an early data release held roughly 89 million unique TCRs. Whole-study results and caveats: Researchers catalogued about 160 TCR beta chains as cytomegalovirus-associated. Analyzed later, association rates of TCRs varied across HLA loci, with DRB1 most and HLA-C fewest. Excluded were some V segments that proved indistinguishable, including TRBV6-2 and TRBV6-3.

Germline lookup yields CDR1 SGHNT and CDR2 YENEEA. With 5 bases removed from V and 4 bases from J, the gap between germline ends came to 14 bases. This CDR3 is 15 amino acids long. Regarding this clone: Its antigen is currently unknown.

PCR employed 60 Vbeta and 13 Jbeta primers. Method: immunoSEQ multiplex PCR; TCRdb's copy keeps in-frame clones and lacks some. The table records 200,000 to 250,000 clones, 80% to 85% of them present only once. This receptor was obtained from a woman aged 40 to 50 in good health and CMV-seronegative. This chain connects TRBV11-3 to TRBJ2-2, with D possibly being TRBD1 (6 bases). The sequenced sample consisted of PBMCs. CDR3 in DNA: TGTGCCAGCAGCCAATCGACAGGCGTCACCGGGGAGCTGTTTTTT. Translation gives CASSQSTGVTGELFF. Full variable domain (outside the CDR3, taken from reference TRBV11-3 and TRBJ2-2): EAGVVQSPRYKIIEKKQPVAFWCNPISGHNTLYWYLQNLGQGPELLIRYENEEAVDDSQLPKDRFSAERLKGVDSTLKIQPAELGDSAVYLCASSQSTGVTGELFFGEGSRLTVL.